Below are 27 T cell receptor beta chains sequenced from a single sample in a study of blood T cell dynamics during melanoma immunotherapy. Time point noted: pre-treatment baseline. The data were produced by immunoSEQ multiplex PCR, yet TCRdb's version contains in-frame clones alone and is incomplete. The repertoire holds roughly 11,000 clones, approximately 82% seen once, with roughly 19% in the top ten. The sequences come from blood, collected from a patient treated with checkpoint blockade. The receptors derive from a human donor with melanoma.

The chain combines TRBV11-2 with TRBJ1-5; D is unresolved. The CDR3 length is 16 residues. Germline lookup yields CDR1 SGHAT and CDR2 FQNNGV. V was clipped by 2 bases and J by 6 bases, with 17 bases between them. The CDR3 bases are TGTGCCAGCAGCTTAACCCCATTGGCCGTAGGTCAGCCCCAGCATTTT. Translating it yields CASSLTPLAVGQPQHF.

The gene calls are TRBV4-2 and TRBJ2-7; D not resolved. The V gene lost 5 bases and the J gene lost 7 bases, with 9 bases spanning the gap. This CDR3 is 11 amino acids long. CDR1 and CDR2 from the germline V gene are LGHNA and YNFKEQ. Here the CDR3 reads CASSFLPEQYV. The DNA for the CDR3 is TGTGCCAGCAGCTTCCTCCCAGAGCAGTACGTC.

The chain uses TRBV4-2 and TRBJ2-7, with 7 bases identical to TRBD2. Germline assignment: CDR1 LGHNA and CDR2 YNFKEQ. V was clipped by 5 bases and J by 2 bases; unmatched bases: 12. The CDR3 contains 16 residues. This chain's CDR3 is CASSLGGRQATYEQYF. The CDR3 DNA reads as TGTGCCAGCAGCTTGGGGGGGAGGCAGGCTACCTACGAGCAGTACTTC.

The chain uses TRBV7-8 and TRBJ2-7; TRBD1 matches at 8 bases. CDR1 and CDR2 from the germline V gene are SGHVS and FQNEAQ. J gave up 2 bases and V 5 bases, and 5 bases lay outside the gene matches. There are 14 residues in the CDR3. The CDR3 coding sequence is TGTGCCAGCAGCACTCTGACAGGGGCCTACGAGCAGTACTTC. Residues: CASSTLTGAYEQYF. Looking up the rest from reference TRBV7-8 and TRBJ2-7 gives the full variable domain: GAGVSQSPRYKVAKRGQDVALRCDPISGHVSLFWYQQALGQGPEFLTYFQNEAQLDKSGLPSDRFFAERPEGSVSTLKIQRTQQEDSAVYLCASSTLTGAYEQYFGPGTRLTVT.

The rearrangement joins TRBV6-5 to TRBJ1-2, with D hard to call. The CDR3 totals 12 residues. The V gene lost 4 bases and the J gene lost 4 bases, with 7 bases spanning the gap. CDR1 and CDR2 from the germline V gene are MNHEY and SVGAGI. The DNA for the CDR3 is TGTGCCAGCAGTTCAAGGAGCTATGGCTACACCTTC. Residues: CASSSRSYGYTF.

DNA of the CDR3: TGTGCCAGCAGCCTAGACAGGGCATACGAGCAGTACGTC. Translating gives CASSLDRAYEQYV. V gene TRBV5-8 combines with J gene TRBJ2-7; 7 bases are shared with TRBD1. V lost 4 bases, J lost 4 bases, and 5 bases stayed unmatched. This CDR3 has 13 amino acids. In germline, CDR1 is SGHTS, CDR2 YDEGEE.

CDR3 sequence: CASRRARGAGSYNSPLHF. For the CDR3, the DNA is TGTGCCAGCAGGAGAGCCCGCGGGGCAGGCTCCTATAATTCACCCCTCCACTTT. The J gene is TRBJ1-6, the V gene TRBV27; D perhaps matches TRBD1 (5 bases). Germline V CDR1 and CDR2: MNHEY, SMNVEV (reference sequence). V was shortened by 6 bases and J by 0 bases, with 18 bases between the two germline ends. The CDR3 is 18 amino acids.

The rearrangement links TRBV28 to TRBJ1-4, with a weak D call TRBD1 (5 bases). The germline V and J ends were trimmed by 9 bases and 8 bases, with 13 bases remaining between them. This CDR3 contains 12 residues. The germline V gene has CDR1 MDHEN and CDR2 SYDVKM. CDR3 in DNA: TGTGCCAGTAGTGGGGGATTAGAAAAACTGTTTTTT. It is translated as CASSGGLEKLFF.

V and J are TRBV11-2 and TRBJ1-3; D ambiguous. Germline V gene data show CDR1 as SGHAT and CDR2 as FQNNGV. Deletions cut 1 base from V and 0 bases from J, with 10 bases between. This CDR3 has 16 residues. This CDR3 reads CASSLVGGNSGNTIYF. CDR3 sequence (DNA): TGTGCCAGCAGCTTAGTGGGAGGCAACTCTGGAAACACCATATATTTT.

This clone was recorded a few times. The rearrangement uses TRBV7-9 and TRBJ1-3; no reliable D call. V lost 1 base to trimming and J lost 4 bases, with 11 bases between them. The CDR3 spans 15 residues. The germline V gene encodes CDR1 SEHNR and CDR2 FQNEAQ (reference sequence). The CDR3 is CASSLGTLGGNTIYF. CDR3 in DNA: TGTGCCAGCAGCTTAGGGACCCTGGGGGGAAACACCATATATTTT.

This clone was seen a handful of times. The chain uses TRBV27 and TRBJ2-3; D may be TRBD1 or TRBD2 (5 bases each). V shed 1 base and J shed 3 bases, with 17 bases lying between them. CDR3 size: 17 residues. The germline V gene has CDR1 MNHEY and CDR2 SMNVEV (reference sequence). CDR3 protein: CASSLFGRPGRTDTQYF. The CDR3 bases are TGTGCCAGCAGTTTATTCGGCCGGCCAGGGAGAACAGATACGCAGTATTTT.

CDR3 nucleotides: TGTGCCAGCAGATCGACAGGGGGCCACGGGGAGCTGTTTTTT. Its translation: CASRSTGGHGELFF. This chain uses TRBV6-6 with TRBJ2-2; TRBD1 matches 10 bases. Germline V lookup: CDR1 MNHNY, CDR2 SVGAGI (reference sequence). The ends lost 6 bases at V and 7 bases at J; junction bases unmatched: 5. CDR3 length: 14 amino acids.

As regards this clone: This sample includes further DNA sequences coding for the same CDR3. The V gene is TRBV6-1, the J gene TRBJ2-7; 7 positions agree with TRBD1. CDR3 length equals 13 residues. The V segment lost 6 bases and the J segment 3 bases; nucleotides outside the gene matches: 5. Per germline, CDR1 MNHNS and CDR2 SASEGT. CDR3 protein: CASRPGQDYEQYV. In DNA form, the CDR3 reads TGTGCCAGCAGACCCGGACAGGACTACGAGCAGTACGTC.

The chain combines TRBV19 with TRBJ1-5; no firm D call. Between the trimmed V and J ends, which lost 7 bases and 0 bases, there was a span of 16 bases. This CDR3 region has 16 residues. Germline CDR1 is LNHDA and CDR2 is SQIVND (reference sequence). The CDR3 loop reads CASKVGLHLSNQPQHF. The CDR3 coding sequence is TGTGCCAGTAAAGTAGGTTTGCACCTTAGCAATCAGCCCCAGCATTTT.

V gene TRBV5-1 combines with J gene TRBJ1-3, with D possibly TRBD1 on 6 matching bases. Germline V gene data show CDR1 as SGHRS and CDR2 as YFSETQ. The CDR3 contains 16 residues. The V and J ends lost 1 base and 4 bases respectively, with 15 bases between them. CDR3 protein: CASSLISGAAGNTIYF. The CDR3 bases are TGCGCCAGCAGCTTGATCTCGGGGGCAGCGGGAAACACCATATATTTT.

V gene TRBV19 combines with J gene TRBJ2-1; possibly TRBD1 or TRBD2 for D (5 bases each). V lost 10 bases and J lost 4, with 20 bases in between. CDR3 size: 15 residues. The germline gives CDR1 LNHDA, CDR2 SQIVND (reference sequence). The CDR3 spells CATHKGTGIYNEQFF. The CDR3 DNA reads TGTGCCACCCACAAGGGGACGGGAATTTACAATGAGCAGTTCTTC.

V and J are TRBV15 and TRBJ1-5; D uncertain. The germline V and J ends were trimmed by 0 bases and 0 bases, with 9 bases remaining between them. Per the germline V gene, CDR1 is LNHNV and CDR2 is YYDKDF (reference sequence). CDR3 length: 16 amino acids. The CDR3 region is CATSRDPNPSNQPQHF. DNA for the CDR3: TGTGCCACCAGCAGAGATCCAAACCCTAGCAATCAGCCCCAGCATTTT. Based on the CDR3 plus reference TRBV15 and TRBJ1-5, the full variable domain is DAMVIQNPRYQVTQFGKPVTLSCSQTLNHNVMYWYQQKSSQAPKLLFHYYDKDFNNEADTPDNFQSRRPNTSFCFLDIRSPGLGDTAMYLCATSRDPNPSNQPQHFGDGTRLSIL.

The chain joins TRBV4-2 to TRBJ1-2, with D unresolved. The CDR3 extends over 12 amino acids. Per germline, CDR1 LGHNA and CDR2 YNFKEQ. Trimming cost V 3 bases and J 3 bases, with 5 bases left between them. CDR3 sequence reads: CASSQEYYGYTF. The CDR3 DNA reads TGTGCCAGCAGCCAGGAGTACTATGGCTACACCTTC.

V is TRBV4-3 and J is TRBJ2-1, with TRBD2 matching 9 bases. CDR1 LGHNA and CDR2 YSLEER come from the germline V gene. Trimming at V came to 1 base and at J to 9 bases, leaving 7 bases not matched to a gene. The length of the CDR3 is 15 residues. CDR3 nucleotides: TGCGCCAGCAGCCAAGTTGGAGCGGGAGGAAGTGAGCAGTTCTTC. Protein: CASSQVGAGGSEQFF.

Notes on this clone: At one of its ends the junction is not consistent with the germline gene, which may arise from a read error. The genes are TRBV7-7 and TRBJ2-1, with D tentatively TRBD1 or TRBD2 (5 bases each). Looked up from germline, CDR1 is SSHAT and CDR2 is FNYEAQ (reference sequence). The CDR3 runs 19 residues. The CDR3 sequence is CASSFRGQLLGSSYNEQFF. CDR3 coding DNA: TGTGCTAGCAGCTTCCGGGGCCAATTATTAGGATCCTCCTACAATGAGCAGTTCTTC.

Here the CDR3 DNA reads TGTGCCAGCAGCGTAGACAGGGGGGCCAAGAATGAGCAGTTCTTC. Translated: CASSVDRGAKNEQFF. The rearrangement links TRBV9 to TRBJ2-1; 8 nucleotides agree with TRBD1. Germline values: CDR1 SGDLS, CDR2 YYNGEE. With 0 bases clipped from V and 7 bases from J, the junction kept 6 bases outside the gene matches. The CDR3 is made up of 15 amino acids.

This clone has just a few counts. V is TRBV5-4 and J is TRBJ2-7, with D tentatively TRBD1 (7 bases). Deletions cut 2 bases from V and 3 bases from J, with 12 bases between. Germline loops: CDR1 SGHNT, CDR2 YYREEE (reference sequence). The CDR3 length is 14 residues. The CDR3 is CASSFGGTDYEQYV. The CDR3 nucleotides are TGTGCCAGCAGCTTTGGAGGGACAGACTACGAGCAGTACGTC.

V and J are TRBV15 and TRBJ1-1, with 8 nucleotides matching TRBD1. CDR1 is LNHNV and CDR2 is YYDKDF in the germline V gene (reference sequence). This CDR3 has 18 amino acids. V lost 1 base, J lost 5 bases, and 15 bases stayed unmatched. In DNA form, the CDR3 reads TGTGCCACCAGCAGAGTTCGTACCCCCGGACAGGGCACTACTGAAGCTTTCTTT. Its protein product is CATSRVRTPGQGTTEAFF.

This chain links TRBV11-2 with TRBJ2-1; TRBD1 agrees at 11 bases. The CDR3 sequence is 19 residues long. Germline lookup yields CDR1 SGHAT and CDR2 FQNNGV. With V trimmed by 4 bases and J by 7 bases, 18 bases remained unmatched. The CDR3 sequence is CASSSPGTGGLYRGNEQFF. The CDR3 DNA is TGTGCCAGCAGCTCCCCCGGGACAGGGGGACTGTACCGGGGAAATGAGCAGTTCTTC.

The V call is TRBV7-9, the J call TRBJ2-5; tentatively, D is TRBD2 (6 bases). V gave up 0 bases and J gave up 4 bases, with 9 bases separating them. Germline values: CDR1 SEHNR, CDR2 FQNEAQ (reference sequence). The CDR3 is made up of 14 amino acids. CDR3 coding DNA: TGTGCCAGCAGCTTAGCAGTGGGGGGAGAGACCCAGTACTTC. It is translated as CASSLAVGGETQYF.

The chain joins TRBV7-2 to TRBJ1-6; D may be TRBD1 (5 bases). This CDR3 is built from 15 residues. Between the trimmed V and J ends, which lost 5 bases and 3 bases, there was a span of 11 bases. Looked up from germline, CDR1 is SGHTA and CDR2 is FQGNSA. The CDR3 sequence: CASSIGTDYNSPLHF. The DNA for the CDR3 is TGTGCCAGCAGCATCGGGACGGACTATAATTCACCCCTCCACTTT.

V and J are TRBV6-6 and TRBJ1-4; the D gene is possibly TRBD1 (5 bases). V gave up 7 bases and J gave up 1 base, with 13 bases separating them. This CDR3 is 15 amino acids long. The germline V gene encodes CDR1 MNHNY and CDR2 SVGAGI (reference sequence). CDR3 protein: CASTLLGGTNEKLFF. The DNA of the CDR3 is TGTGCCAGCACCCTACTGGGGGGAACTAATGAAAAACTGTTTTTT.